One sample yielded the 24 T cell receptor beta chains listed below, sequenced in a study of cytomegalovirus exposure and HLA in healthy donors. Vbeta (60) and Jbeta (13) primers were used in the PCR. Produced via immunoSEQ multiplex PCR; TCRdb's table is partial and in-frame only. The sample includes approximately 160,000 clones, 68% of them seen just once. The sequencing input was PBMCs. These receptors originate from a woman aged 35 to 49 in good health and CMV-seropositive.

With regard to this clone: One end of the junction does not line up with germline, which may come from a read error. J is TRBJ1-6 and V is TRBV12-5; D call uncertain. This CDR3 contains 12 residues. From germline, CDR1 is LGHNT and CDR2 FRNRAP. CDR3 DNA sequence: TGTGCTAGTGGTTTGGATCGGTCACCCCTCAACTTT. Residues: CASGLDRSPLNF.

J is TRBJ2-5 and V is TRBV7-9; D possibly corresponds to TRBD2 (7 bases). The CDR3 is made up of 16 amino acids. CDR1 is SEHNR, CDR2 FQNEAQ, per germline (reference sequence). Between the trimmed V and J ends, which lost 3 bases and 5 bases, there was a span of 19 bases. CDR3 sequence: CASSFPRGALGETQYF. The CDR3 coding sequence is TGTGCCAGCAGCTTCCCCCGGGGGGCGCTTGGGGAGACCCAGTACTTC.

CDR3 protein: CASSIDPRTYEQYF. CDR3 in DNA: TGTGCCAGCAGTATAGATCCACGCACCTACGAGCAGTACTTC. V usage is TRBV28 and J usage is TRBJ2-7; D unclear. Deletions cut 5 bases from V and 2 bases from J, with 13 bases between. The CDR3 sequence is 14 residues long. Germline V gene data show CDR1 as MDHEN and CDR2 as SYDVKM.

The chain joins TRBV4-3 to TRBJ2-3, with no clear D. Trimming took 8 bases from V and 2 from J, leaving 11 bases between them. CDR1 LGHNA and CDR2 YSLEER come from the germline V gene. This CDR3 spans 13 amino acids. The CDR3 DNA follows: TGCGCCAGCGCACCTGGCTCCACAGATACGCAGTATTTT. It translates to CASAPGSTDTQYF.

This clone has just one count. V usage is TRBV5-1 and J usage is TRBJ2-1; 8 positions match TRBD2. The CDR3 loop spans 17 amino acids. Germline trimming cut 4 bases from V and 1 base from J; bases unmatched to any gene: 10. The germline CDR1 and CDR2 sequences are SGHRS and YFSETQ. CDR3 residues: CASSPQYGRASYNEQFF. The DNA for the CDR3 is TGCGCCAGCAGCCCCCAGTACGGGAGGGCTTCCTACAATGAGCAGTTCTTC.

The CDR3 sequence: CASSLVSGTGETGDTF. Written as DNA, the CDR3 is TGTGCCAGCAGCTTAGTGTCTGGGACAGGGGAGACAGGGGACACCTTC. The V call is TRBV7-8, the J call TRBJ1-2; TRBD1 matches at 10 bases. The CDR3 has 16 amino acids. V was pared by 1 base and J by 12 bases, with 14 bases of the junction left unmatched. Looked up from germline, CDR1 is SGHVS and CDR2 is FQNEAQ.

The chain employs TRBV5-1 and TRBJ2-3, with a possible D match to TRBD1 (6 bases). CDR3 size: 15 residues. CDR1 and CDR2 (germline): SGHRS, YFSETQ. The V end was cut by 0 bases, the J end by 1 base, with 9 bases between. The CDR3 DNA is TGCGCCAGCAGCTTGGAGGGGGTGGGCACAGATACGCAGTATTTT. Its protein is CASSLEGVGTDTQYF.

The chain combines TRBV2 with TRBJ2-1; D is ambiguous. From germline, CDR1 is SNHLY and CDR2 FYNNEI. With 2 bases removed from V and 4 bases from J, the gap between germline ends came to 9 bases. This CDR3 comprises 14 residues. CDR3 sequence: CASSEFVRYNEQFF. The CDR3 region has the DNA TGTGCCAGCAGTGAATTCGTCAGGTACAATGAGCAGTTCTTC.

This clone has just a few counts. This chain connects TRBV28 to TRBJ1-4; D uncertain. This CDR3 region has 14 residues. Germline lookup yields CDR1 MDHEN and CDR2 SYDVKM. The ends were cut back, 10 bases at V and 0 bases at J, with 12 bases in the middle. The CDR3 sequence: CATEKGATNEKLFF. The CDR3 bases are TGTGCCACGGAGAAAGGAGCAACTAATGAAAAACTGTTTTTT. Together with reference TRBV28 and TRBJ1-4, the CDR3 gives the full variable domain: DVKVTQSSRYLVKRTGEKVFLECVQDMDHENMFWYRQDPGLGLRLIYFSYDVKMKEKGDIPEGYSVSREKKERFSLILESASTNQTSMYLCATEKGATNEKLFFGSGTQLSVL.

The chain combines TRBV7-2 with TRBJ2-3; 12 nucleotides line up with TRBD2. The CDR3 consists of 16 residues. CDR1 and CDR2 (germline): SGHTA, FQGNSA. The ends lost 1 base at V and 4 bases at J; junction bases unmatched: 3. The CDR3 nucleotides are TGTGCCAGCAGCTTAGGACTAGCGGGAGATGCAGATACGCAGTATTTT. This translates into CASSLGLAGDADTQYF.

The V and J genes are TRBV11-2 and TRBJ2-2, with D perhaps matching TRBD2 (7 bases). Germline CDR1 SGHAT, CDR2 FQNNGV. V was pared by 2 bases and J by 0 bases, with 10 bases between. This CDR3 spans 16 amino acids. The CDR3 DNA reads as TGTGCCAGCAGCTTATTGCGGGGGCCGAACACCGGGGAGCTGTTTTTT. As protein: CASSLLRGPNTGELFF.

The chain recombines TRBV2 with TRBJ1-5, with a possible D match to TRBD1 (6 bases). CDR1 and CDR2 (germline): SNHLY, FYNNEI. This CDR3 spans 15 amino acids. The ends were cut back, 6 bases at V and 10 bases at J, with 22 bases in the middle. The CDR3 loop reads CASSDTDRPEIPQHF. The CDR3 coding sequence is TGTGCCAGCAGCGATACCGACAGGCCTGAGATCCCCCAGCATTTT.

The chain carries TRBV7-2 and TRBJ2-1; tentatively, D is TRBD2 (6 bases). CDR1 is SGHTA and CDR2 is FQGNSA in the germline V gene. Deletions cut 5 bases from V and 0 bases from J, with 20 bases between. The CDR3 is 18 residues long. The CDR3 here is CASSPGGPLLSSYNEQFF. The DNA of the CDR3 is TGTGCCAGCAGCCCCGGAGGGCCCCTACTCAGCTCCTACAATGAGCAGTTCTTC.

The rearrangement uses TRBV11-2 and TRBJ1-1; D might be TRBD1 (6 bases). The V end was cut by 5 bases, the J end by 0 bases, with 10 bases between. Per germline, CDR1 SGHAT and CDR2 FQNNGV. The CDR3 length is 14 residues. Written as DNA, the CDR3 is TGTGCCAGCAGCCCAGGGGTTATGAACACTGAAGCTTTCTTT. Translated: CASSPGVMNTEAFF.

The chain combines TRBV29-1 with TRBJ2-3; D remains ambiguous. CDR3 length: 12 residues. CDR1 SQVTM and CDR2 ANQGSEA come from the germline V gene. Between the trimmed V and J ends, which lost 4 bases and 2 bases, there was a span of 7 bases. CDR3 protein: CSVVEYTDTQYF. The CDR3 nucleotides are TGCAGCGTTGTCGAGTACACAGATACGCAGTATTTT.

The rearrangement joins TRBV7-9 to TRBJ1-1; D is perhaps TRBD1 (5 bases). Trimming shortened V by 5 bases and J by 10 bases, and 14 bases separated the two germline ends. This CDR3 has 12 amino acids. From germline, CDR1 is SEHNR and CDR2 FQNEAQ (reference sequence). Written as DNA, the CDR3 is TGTGCCAGCAGCCCTCCCCGGGGGTTAGCTTTCTTT. Residues: CASSPPRGLAFF.

V and J are TRBV7-9 and TRBJ1-2; tentatively, D is TRBD1 (5 bases). The V and J ends lost 1 base and 8 bases respectively, with 11 bases between them. The CDR3 spans 13 residues. In germline, CDR1 is SEHNR, CDR2 FQNEAQ (reference sequence). CDR3 DNA sequence: TGTGCCAGCAGCTTAGGTTATAGGGGCGGCTACACCTTC. Translating it yields CASSLGYRGGYTF.

This clone was observed a handful of times. The V and J genes are TRBV28 and TRBJ2-7; a weak D match, TRBD2 (6 bases). Germline V lookup: CDR1 MDHEN, CDR2 SYDVKM. The V gene lost 6 bases and the J gene lost 0 bases, with 15 bases spanning the gap. This CDR3 has 15 amino acids. CDR3 sequence reads: CASSLTSRFSYEQYF. The CDR3 DNA reads TGTGCCAGCAGCCTGACTAGTCGGTTCTCCTACGAGCAGTACTTC.

The table lists this clone with a few counts. The V gene is TRBV28, the J gene TRBJ2-7, with a weak D call TRBD2 (7 bases). Per germline, CDR1 MDHEN and CDR2 SYDVKM. Trimming removed 7 bases from V and 5 bases from J, with 15 bases in between. CDR3 length: 13 residues. The CDR3 protein is CASKRGGPNEQYF. The CDR3 coding sequence is TGTGCCAGCAAGAGGGGGGGGCCGAACGAGCAGTACTTC.

This chain joins TRBV6-5 and TRBJ2-7; TRBD2 matches at 7 bases. The V gene's germline CDR1 is MNHEY and CDR2 SVGAGI. The CDR3 contains 13 residues. The trim removed 7 bases at V and 0 bases at J, leaving 3 bases unmatched. CDR3 in amino acids: CASKLAPSYEQYF. The DNA for the CDR3 is TGTGCCAGCAAACTAGCGCCCTCCTACGAGCAGTACTTC.

This clone has more than one count but fewer than ten. The V and J genes are TRBV2 and TRBJ2-7, with 15 bases lining up with TRBD2. Germline V gene data show CDR1 as SNHLY and CDR2 as FYNNEI. The V gene end was trimmed by 7 bases and the J gene end by 7 bases; junction bases not matched to a gene: 5. The CDR3 spans 14 residues. The CDR3 region has the DNA TGTGCCAGCACTAGGGGACTAGCGGGAGGAGAGCAGTACTTC. This codes for CASTRGLAGGEQYF. Together with reference TRBV2 and TRBJ2-7, the CDR3 gives the full variable domain: EPEVTQTPSHQVTQMGQEVILRCVPISNHLYFYWYRQILGQKVEFLVSFYNNEISEKSEIFDDQFSVERPDGSNFTLKIRSTKLEDSAMYFCASTRGLAGGEQYFGPGTRLTVT.

This clone was detected only a few times. CDR3 sequence: CASRSNRDTFTDTQYF. The CDR3 nucleotides are TGTGCCAGCAGGTCGAACCGGGACACTTTCACAGATACGCAGTATTTT. V is TRBV2 and J is TRBJ2-3; D perhaps matches TRBD1 (6 bases). The CDR3 contains 16 residues. Germline CDR1 SNHLY, CDR2 FYNNEI. Trimming took 6 bases from V and 2 from J, leaving 18 bases between them.

Of note for this clone: A junction boundary mismatches the germline segment, possibly from a read error. This chain joins TRBV28 and TRBJ2-7, with 8 nucleotides matching TRBD1. CDR1 and CDR2 from the germline V gene are MDHEN and SYDVKM. The CDR3 spans 17 residues. CDR3 bases: TGTGCCAGCAGTCGTCGACAGGGGCGCAGGGTCTCCGACGAGCAGTACTTC. Protein product: CASSRRQGRRVSDEQYF.

The V and J genes are TRBV18 and TRBJ1-1, with TRBD1 matching over 9 bases. The germline V gene has CDR1 KGHSH and CDR2 LQKENI. J gave up 7 bases and V 0 bases, and 6 bases lay outside the gene matches. This CDR3 is built from 15 residues. Written as DNA, the CDR3 is TGTGCCAGCTCACCACCCGGACAGGGGACGAGTGAAGCTTTCTTT. Amino acid sequence: CASSPPGQGTSEAFF.